This note documents a single TCR beta chain sequence. Antigen: not known. The same CDR3 is also encoded by other DNA sequences in this sample. The data stem from a study of OX40 agonist ivuxolimab in advanced cancers. This CDR3 spans 15 amino acids. Between the trimmed V and J ends, which lost 1 base and 2 bases, there was a span of 12 bases. Per the germline V gene, CDR1 is LGHNA and CDR2 is YNFKEQ. Profiling relied on immunoSEQ multiplex PCR, and the TCRdb table lists in-frame clones only, not all of them. The table records 10,000 to 13,000 clones, around 84% of them present only once. Any history of autoimmune disease or systemic immunosuppression disqualified patients. General observations from the study: Patients with a partial response at 0.1-3.0 mg/kg had among the lowest clonal expansion.

The receptor's source is an adult with an advanced solid tumor such as melanoma, head and neck, liver or kidney cancer. The specimen comprised CD4+ or CD8+ T cells sorted from blood, sampled in a trial of the OX40 agonist ivuxolimab. V is TRBV4-2 and J is TRBJ2-7; possibly TRBD1 for D (6 bases). CDR3 amino acids: CASSQGSTGAYEQYF. The CDR3 coding sequence is TGTGCCAGCAGCCAAGGTTCGACAGGAGCCTACGAGCAGTACTTC.